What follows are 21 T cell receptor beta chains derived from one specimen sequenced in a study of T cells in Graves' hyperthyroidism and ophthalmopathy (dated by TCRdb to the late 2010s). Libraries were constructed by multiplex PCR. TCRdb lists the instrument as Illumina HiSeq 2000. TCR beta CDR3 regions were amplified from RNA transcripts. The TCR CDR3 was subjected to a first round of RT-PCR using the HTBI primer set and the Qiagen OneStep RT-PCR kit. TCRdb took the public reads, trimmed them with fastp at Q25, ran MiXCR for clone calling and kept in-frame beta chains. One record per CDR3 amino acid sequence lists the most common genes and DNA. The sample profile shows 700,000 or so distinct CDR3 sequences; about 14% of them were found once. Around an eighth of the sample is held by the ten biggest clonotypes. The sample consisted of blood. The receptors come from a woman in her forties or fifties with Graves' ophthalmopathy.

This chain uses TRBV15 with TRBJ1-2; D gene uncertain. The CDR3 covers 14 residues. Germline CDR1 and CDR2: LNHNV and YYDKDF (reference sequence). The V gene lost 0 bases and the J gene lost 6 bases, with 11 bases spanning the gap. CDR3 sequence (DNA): TGTGCCACCAGCAGAGATCTACCCAGCGATGGCTACACCTTC. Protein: CATSRDLPSDGYTF. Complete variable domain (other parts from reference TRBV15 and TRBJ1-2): DAMVIQNPRYQVTQFGKPVTLSCSQTLNHNVMYWYQQKSSQAPKLLFHYYDKDFNNEADTPDNFQSRRPNTSFCFLDIRSPGLGDTAMYLCATSRDLPSDGYTFGSGTRLTVV.

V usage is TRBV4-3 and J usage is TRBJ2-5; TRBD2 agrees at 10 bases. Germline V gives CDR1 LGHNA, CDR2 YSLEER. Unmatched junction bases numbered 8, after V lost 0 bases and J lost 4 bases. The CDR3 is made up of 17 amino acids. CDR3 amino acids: CASSQDLSSGSLETQYF. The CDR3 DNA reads TGCGCCAGCAGCCAAGATCTTTCTAGCGGGAGTTTAGAGACCCAGTACTTC.

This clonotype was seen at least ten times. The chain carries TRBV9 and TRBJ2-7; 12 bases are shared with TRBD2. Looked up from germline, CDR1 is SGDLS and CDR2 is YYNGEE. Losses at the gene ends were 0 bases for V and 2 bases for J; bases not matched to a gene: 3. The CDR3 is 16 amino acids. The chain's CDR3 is CASSVGGLAGTYEQYF. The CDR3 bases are TGTGCCAGCAGCGTAGGAGGACTAGCGGGAACCTACGAGCAGTACTTC.

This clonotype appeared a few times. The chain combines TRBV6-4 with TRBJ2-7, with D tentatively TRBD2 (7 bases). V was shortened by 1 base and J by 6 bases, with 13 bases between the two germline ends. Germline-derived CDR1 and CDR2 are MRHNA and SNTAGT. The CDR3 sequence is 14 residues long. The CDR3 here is CASSDFKGEGEQYF. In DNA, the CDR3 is TGTGCCAGCAGTGACTTCAAGGGGGAGGGCGAGCAGTACTTC.

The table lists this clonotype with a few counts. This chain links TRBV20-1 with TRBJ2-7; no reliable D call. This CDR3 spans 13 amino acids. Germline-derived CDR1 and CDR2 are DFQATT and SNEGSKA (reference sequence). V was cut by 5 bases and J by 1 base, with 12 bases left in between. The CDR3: CSAEKTVSYEQYF. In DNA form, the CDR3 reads TGCAGTGCTGAAAAAACGGTTTCCTACGAGCAGTACTTC.

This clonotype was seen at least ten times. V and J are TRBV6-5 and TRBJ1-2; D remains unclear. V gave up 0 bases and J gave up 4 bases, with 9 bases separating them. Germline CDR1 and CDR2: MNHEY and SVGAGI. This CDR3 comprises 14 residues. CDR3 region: CASSYSTSTYGYTF. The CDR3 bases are TGTGCCAGCAGTTACTCTACCTCAACCTATGGCTACACCTTC.

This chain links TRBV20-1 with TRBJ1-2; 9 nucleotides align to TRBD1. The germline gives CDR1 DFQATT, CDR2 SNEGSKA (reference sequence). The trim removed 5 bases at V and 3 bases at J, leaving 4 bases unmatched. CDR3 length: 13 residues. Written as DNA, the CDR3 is TGCAGTGCTCGGACAGGGGAAGACTATGGCTACACCTTC. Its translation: CSARTGEDYGYTF.

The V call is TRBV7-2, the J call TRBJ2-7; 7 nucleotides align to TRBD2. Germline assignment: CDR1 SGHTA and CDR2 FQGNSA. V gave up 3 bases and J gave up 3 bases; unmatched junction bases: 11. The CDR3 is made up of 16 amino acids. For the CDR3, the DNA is TGTGCCAGCAGCTTCATACTGCGGGAGAGGAACTACGAGCAGTACTTC. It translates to CASSFILRERNYEQYF.

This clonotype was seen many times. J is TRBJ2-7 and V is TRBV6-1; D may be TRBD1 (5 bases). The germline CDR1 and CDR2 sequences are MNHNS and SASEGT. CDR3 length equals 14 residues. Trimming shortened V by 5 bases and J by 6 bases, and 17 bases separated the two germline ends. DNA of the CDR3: TGTGCCAGCAGTTTGTCAGGGCTTGGATCCGAGCAGTACTTC. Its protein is CASSLSGLGSEQYF.

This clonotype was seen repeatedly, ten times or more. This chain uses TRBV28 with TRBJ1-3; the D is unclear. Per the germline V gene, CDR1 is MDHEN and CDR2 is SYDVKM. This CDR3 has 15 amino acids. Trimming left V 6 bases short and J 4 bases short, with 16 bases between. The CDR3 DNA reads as TGTGCCAGCAGCCGAACACCGGGATCCGGAAACACCATATATTTT. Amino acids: CASSRTPGSGNTIYF. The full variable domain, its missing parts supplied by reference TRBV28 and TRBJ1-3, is DVKVTQSSRYLVKRTGEKVFLECVQDMDHENMFWYRQDPGLGLRLIYFSYDVKMKEKGDIPEGYSVSREKKERFSLILESASTNQTSMYLCASSRTPGSGNTIYFGEGSWLTVV.

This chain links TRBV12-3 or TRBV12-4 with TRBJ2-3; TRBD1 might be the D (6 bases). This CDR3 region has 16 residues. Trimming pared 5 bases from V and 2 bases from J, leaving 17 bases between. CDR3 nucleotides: TGTGCCAGCAGTCTCTCAGGGGTGGATAACACAGATACGCAGTATTTT. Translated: CASSLSGVDNTDTQYF.

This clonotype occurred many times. The CDR3 sequence: CASGLNRGRVTDTQYF. The CDR3 DNA follows: TGTGCTAGTGGCCTCAACAGGGGGCGAGTCACAGATACGCAGTATTTT. V is TRBV12-5 and J is TRBJ2-3; 9 nucleotides line up with TRBD1. The V gene's germline CDR1 is LGHNT and CDR2 FRNRAP. V dropped 6 bases and J dropped 2; count of bases not matched to a gene: 9. The CDR3 totals 16 residues.

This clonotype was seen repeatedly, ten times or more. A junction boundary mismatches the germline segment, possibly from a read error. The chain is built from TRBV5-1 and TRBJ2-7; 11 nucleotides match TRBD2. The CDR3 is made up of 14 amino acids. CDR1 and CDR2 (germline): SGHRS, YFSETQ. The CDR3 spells CASSLAGGLYEQYF. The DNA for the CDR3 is TGTGCCAGCAGTTTAGCGGGAGGGCTCTACGAGCAGTACTTC.

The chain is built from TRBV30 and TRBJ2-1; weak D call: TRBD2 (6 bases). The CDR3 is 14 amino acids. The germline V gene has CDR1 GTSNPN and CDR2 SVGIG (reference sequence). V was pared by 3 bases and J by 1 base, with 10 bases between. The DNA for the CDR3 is TGTGCCTGGAGGAACGGGGGTTCCTACAATGAGCAGTTCTTC. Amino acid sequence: CAWRNGGSYNEQFF.

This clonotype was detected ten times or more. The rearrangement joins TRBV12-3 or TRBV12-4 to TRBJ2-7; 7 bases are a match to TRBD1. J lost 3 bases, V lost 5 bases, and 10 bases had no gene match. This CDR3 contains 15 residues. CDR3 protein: CASSPRTGWHYEQYF. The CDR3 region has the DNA TGTGCCAGCAGTCCTAGGACAGGCTGGCACTACGAGCAGTACTTC.

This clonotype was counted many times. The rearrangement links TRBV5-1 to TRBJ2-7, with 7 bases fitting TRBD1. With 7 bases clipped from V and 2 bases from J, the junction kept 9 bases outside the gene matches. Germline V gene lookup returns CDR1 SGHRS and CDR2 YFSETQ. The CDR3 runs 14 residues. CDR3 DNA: TGCGCCAGCTCCGAACAGGGGCAGACCTACGAGCAGTACTTC. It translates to CASSEQGQTYEQYF.

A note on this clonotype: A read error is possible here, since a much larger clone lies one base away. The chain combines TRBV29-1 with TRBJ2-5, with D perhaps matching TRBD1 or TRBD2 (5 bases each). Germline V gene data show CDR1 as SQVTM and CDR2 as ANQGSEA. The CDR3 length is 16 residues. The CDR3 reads CSVEAAPGPKQEPQYF. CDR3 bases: TGCAGCGTTGAAGCGGCCCCGGGACCGAAGCAAGAGCCCCAGTACTTC.

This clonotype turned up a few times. The CDR3 DNA reads TGCAGTGCTACAGGGCAGGGTCAGCCCCAGCATTTT. Its protein product is CSATGQGQPQHF. The gene calls are TRBV20-1 and TRBJ1-5, with D maybe TRBD1 (5 bases). CDR1 and CDR2 from the germline V gene are DFQATT and SNEGSKA (reference sequence). Trimming stripped 4 bases from V and 6 bases from J, with 10 bases between. The CDR3 consists of 12 residues.

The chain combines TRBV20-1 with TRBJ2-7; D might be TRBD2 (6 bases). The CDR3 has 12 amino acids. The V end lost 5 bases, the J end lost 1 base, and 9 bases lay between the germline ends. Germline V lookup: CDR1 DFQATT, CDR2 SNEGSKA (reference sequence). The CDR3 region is CSAVGLSYEQYF. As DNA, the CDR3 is TGCAGTGCTGTGGGACTTTCCTACGAGCAGTACTTC.

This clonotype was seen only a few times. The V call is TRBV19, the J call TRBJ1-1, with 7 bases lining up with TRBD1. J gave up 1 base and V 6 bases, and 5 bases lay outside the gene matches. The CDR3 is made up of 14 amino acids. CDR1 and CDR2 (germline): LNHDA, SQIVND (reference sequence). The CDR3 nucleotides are TGTGCCAGTAGGGCAACAGGGGCGAACACTGAAGCTTTCTTT. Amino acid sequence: CASRATGANTEAFF.

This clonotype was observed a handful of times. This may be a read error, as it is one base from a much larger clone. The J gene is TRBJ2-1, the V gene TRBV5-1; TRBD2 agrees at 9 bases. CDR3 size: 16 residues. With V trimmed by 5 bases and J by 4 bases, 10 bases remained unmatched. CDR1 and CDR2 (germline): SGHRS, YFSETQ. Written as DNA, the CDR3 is TGCGCCAGCAGGTACCCTAGACTAGCGGTATACAATGAGCAGTTCTTC. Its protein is CASRYPRLAVYNEQFF.